The 10 T cell receptor beta chains presented below share a single source sample, sequenced in a study of T cell changes during pregnancy in multiple sclerosis (dated by TCRdb to about 2019). The library relied on the immunoSEQ multiplex PCR assay. TCRdb limited this immuneACCESS table to in-frame rearrangements with V and J called. A share of clones is missing; checked studies link under half to unresolved V genes, and the rest is unexplained. Counted in this sample were roughly 80,000 clones; 93% of them appeared once. Of the sample, approximately 2.5% is held by the ten largest clones. The specimen was peripheral blood, collected in the second trimester of pregnancy. The receptors shown here come from a female donor with multiple sclerosis, enrolled in a pregnancy study.

This clone occurred once. The rearrangement links TRBV15 to TRBJ1-2; D is perhaps TRBD1 (5 bases). V was shortened by 1 base and J by 3 bases, with 12 bases between the two germline ends. The CDR3 spans 15 residues. Germline-derived CDR1 and CDR2 are LNHNV and YYDKDF (reference sequence). In nucleotides, the CDR3 is TGTGCCACCAGCAGAGTCCACAGGTGGGACTATGGCTACACCTTC. Translation gives CATSRVHRWDYGYTF.

The CDR3 is CASSSSAQPNTEAFF. CDR3 DNA sequence: TGTGCCAGCAGTTCGAGCGCGCAACCGAACACTGAAGCTTTCTTT. The chain joins TRBV6-5 to TRBJ1-1, with D unresolved. The germline V gene has CDR1 MNHEY and CDR2 SVGAGI. This CDR3 comprises 15 residues. V lost 4 bases and J 1 base, leaving 13 bases between the germline ends.

This chain connects TRBV10-1 to TRBJ2-7; 9 positions agree with TRBD2. Germline loops: CDR1 WNHNN, CDR2 SYGVQD (reference sequence). V shed 2 bases and J 4 bases; nucleotides not matched to a gene: 6. The CDR3 spans 15 residues. DNA of the CDR3: TGCGCCAGCAGTGAGGGTAATAGCGGGGGATACGAGCAGTACTTC. Translating gives CASSEGNSGGYEQYF.

The V call is TRBV7-9, the J call TRBJ2-7; TRBD1 aligns across 10 bases. This CDR3 contains 13 residues. The germline V gene encodes CDR1 SEHNR and CDR2 FQNEAQ (reference sequence). The V segment lost 6 bases and the J segment 4 bases; nucleotides outside the gene matches: 3. The CDR3 protein is CASRGQGEYEQYF. CDR3 nucleotide sequence: TGTGCCAGCAGAGGACAGGGGGAATACGAGCAGTACTTC. Full variable domain (missing parts from reference TRBV7-9 and TRBJ2-7): DTGVSQNPRHKITKRGQNVTFRCDPISEHNRLYWYRQTLGQGPEFLTYFQNEAQLEKSRLLSDRFSAERPKGSFSTLEIQRTEQGDSAMYLCASRGQGEYEQYFGPGTRLTVT.

V usage is TRBV28 and J usage is TRBJ1-2; 12 bases align to TRBD1. Germline V gene lookup returns CDR1 MDHEN and CDR2 SYDVKM. V dropped 2 bases and J dropped 4; count of bases not matched to a gene: 8. The CDR3 loop spans 17 amino acids. This CDR3 is CASSLLRDRGRGYGYTF. Here the CDR3 DNA reads TGTGCCAGCAGTTTACTCCGGGACAGGGGGCGCGGCTATGGCTACACCTTC.

V is TRBV28 and J is TRBJ1-2; 8 bases fit TRBD1. The ends lost 6 bases at V and 8 bases at J; junction bases unmatched: 20. In germline, CDR1 is MDHEN, CDR2 SYDVKM. The CDR3 is 17 amino acids. CDR3 amino acids: CASSNSFWTGLILGYTF. Here the CDR3 DNA reads TGTGCCAGCAGCAATTCCTTCTGGACAGGGTTAATTTTAGGCTACACCTTC.

CDR3 nucleotides: TGTGCCAGCAGTCACAGGAACACTGAAGCTTTCTTT. Translating it yields CASSHRNTEAFF. This sequence joins TRBV27 and TRBJ1-1; D not certain. This CDR3 is built from 12 residues. Germline assignment: CDR1 MNHEY and CDR2 SMNVEV (reference sequence). V was trimmed by 5 bases and J by 1 base, leaving 5 bases between them.

V is TRBV6-4 and J is TRBJ2-3; D is perhaps TRBD1 (5 bases). CDR3 length equals 15 residues. The ends were cut back, 0 bases at V and 0 bases at J, with 7 bases in the middle. The germline V gene encodes CDR1 MRHNA and CDR2 SNTAGT. The CDR3 nucleotides read TGTGCCAGCAGTGACTCGCAGGGCAGCACAGATACGCAGTATTTT. Translating it yields CASSDSQGSTDTQYF.

V gene TRBV27 combines with J gene TRBJ2-1, with 10 positions matching TRBD2. This CDR3 region has 16 residues. J gave up 8 bases and V 3 bases, and 10 bases lay outside the gene matches. Germline-derived CDR1 and CDR2 are MNHEY and SMNVEV (reference sequence). CDR3 protein: CASSFQAGGLDYEQFF. The CDR3 nucleotides are TGTGCCAGCAGTTTCCAAGCGGGGGGGCTCGATTATGAGCAGTTCTTC.

J is TRBJ2-1 and V is TRBV2, with D perhaps TRBD2 (6 bases). The CDR3 runs 15 residues. Trimming shortened V by 5 bases and J by 7 bases, and 18 bases separated the two germline ends. Germline V gene sequence: CDR1 SNHLY, CDR2 FYNNEI. CDR3 protein: CASSLPGLSVNEQFF. The CDR3 nucleotides read TGTGCCAGCAGTCTTCCGGGACTTAGCGTAAATGAGCAGTTCTTC.